The T cell receptor beta chain described here comes from a study of blood T cell repertoires in COVID-19. Clones were sequenced by immunoSEQ multiplex PCR, and TCRdb holds only the in-frame ones, with some missing. Among roughly 260,000 clones listed, about 80% were seen once. The sequence was collected from a woman between 40 and 50 years old who had been exposed to COVID-19. Specimen: PBMCs or T cells enriched from blood (not recorded which).

The CDR3 sequence: CASTGNTGELFF. In DNA form, the CDR3 reads TGTGCCAGCACAGGGAACACCGGGGAGCTGTTTTTT. The V call is TRBV28, the J call TRBJ2-2; no reliable D call. V lost 7 bases and J lost 1, with 4 bases in between. CDR1 and CDR2 (germline): MDHEN, SYDVKM. This CDR3 is built from 12 residues.